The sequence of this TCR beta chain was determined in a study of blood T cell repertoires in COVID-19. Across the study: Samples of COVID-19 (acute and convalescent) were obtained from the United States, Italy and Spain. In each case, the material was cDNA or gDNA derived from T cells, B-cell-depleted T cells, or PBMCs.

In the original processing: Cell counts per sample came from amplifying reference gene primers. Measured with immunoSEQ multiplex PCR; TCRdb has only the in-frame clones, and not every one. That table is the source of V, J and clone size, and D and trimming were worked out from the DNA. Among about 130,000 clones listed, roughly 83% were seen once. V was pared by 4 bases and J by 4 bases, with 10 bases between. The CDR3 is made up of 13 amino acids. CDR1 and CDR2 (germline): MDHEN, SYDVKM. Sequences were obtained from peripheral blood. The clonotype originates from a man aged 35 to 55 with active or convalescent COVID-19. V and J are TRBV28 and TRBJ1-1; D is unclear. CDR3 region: CASSWRGTTEAFF. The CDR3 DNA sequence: TGTGCCAGCAGTTGGAGAGGAACCACTGAAGCTTTCTTT. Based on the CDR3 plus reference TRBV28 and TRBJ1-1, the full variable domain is DVKVTQSSRYLVKRTGEKVFLECVQDMDHENMFWYRQDPGLGLRLIYFSYDVKMKEKGDIPEGYSVSREKKERFSLILESASTNQTSMYLCASSWRGTTEAFFGQGTRLTVV.